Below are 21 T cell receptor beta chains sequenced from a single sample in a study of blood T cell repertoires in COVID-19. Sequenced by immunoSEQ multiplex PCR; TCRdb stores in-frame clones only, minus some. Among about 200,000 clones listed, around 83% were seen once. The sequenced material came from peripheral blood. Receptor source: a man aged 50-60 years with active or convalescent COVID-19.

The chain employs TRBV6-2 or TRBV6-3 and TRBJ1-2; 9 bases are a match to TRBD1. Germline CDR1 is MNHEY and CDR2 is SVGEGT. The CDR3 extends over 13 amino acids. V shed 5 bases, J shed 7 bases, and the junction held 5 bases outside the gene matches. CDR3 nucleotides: TGTGCCAGCAGTCACGGACAGGGGTCTGGCTACACCTTC. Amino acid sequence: CASSHGQGSGYTF.

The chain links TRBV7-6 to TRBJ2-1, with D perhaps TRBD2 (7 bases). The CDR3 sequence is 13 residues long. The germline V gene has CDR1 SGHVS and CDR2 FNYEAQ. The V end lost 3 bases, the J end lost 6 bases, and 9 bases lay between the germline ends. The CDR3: CASSLGGGNEQFF. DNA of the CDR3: TGTGCCAGCAGCTTGGGAGGGGGCAATGAGCAGTTCTTC.

DNA of the CDR3: TGTGCCACCAGTGATTTGAGTTCTAGCGGGGGGGACACCGGGGAGCTGTTTTTT. It codes for CATSDLSSSGGDTGELFF. The chain has TRBV24-1 and TRBJ2-2; 12 nucleotides match TRBD2. The V gene's germline CDR1 is KGHDR and CDR2 SFDVKD. With V trimmed by 0 bases and J by 3 bases, 4 bases remained unmatched. The CDR3 length is 18 residues.

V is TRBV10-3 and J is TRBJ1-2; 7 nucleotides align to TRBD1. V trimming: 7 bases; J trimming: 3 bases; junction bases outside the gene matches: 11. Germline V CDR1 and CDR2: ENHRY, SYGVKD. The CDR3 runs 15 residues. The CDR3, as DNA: TGTGCCATCACCTCTACAACAGGGGTGGACTATGGCTACACCTTC. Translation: CAITSTTGVDYGYTF.

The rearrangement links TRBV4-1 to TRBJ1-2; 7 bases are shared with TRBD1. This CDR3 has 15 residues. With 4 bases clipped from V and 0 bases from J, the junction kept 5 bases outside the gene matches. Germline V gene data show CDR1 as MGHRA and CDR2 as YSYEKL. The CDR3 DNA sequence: TGCGCCAGCAGCCCAGTGACAGGGACTAACTATGGCTACACCTTC. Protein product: CASSPVTGTNYGYTF.

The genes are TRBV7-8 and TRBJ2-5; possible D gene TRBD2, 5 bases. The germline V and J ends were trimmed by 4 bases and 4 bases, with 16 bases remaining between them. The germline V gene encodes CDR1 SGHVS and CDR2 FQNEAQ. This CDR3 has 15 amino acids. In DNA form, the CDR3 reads TGTGCCAGCAGCTCGTTCCCCGGGGTAGGAGAGACCCAGTACTTC. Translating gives CASSSFPGVGETQYF.

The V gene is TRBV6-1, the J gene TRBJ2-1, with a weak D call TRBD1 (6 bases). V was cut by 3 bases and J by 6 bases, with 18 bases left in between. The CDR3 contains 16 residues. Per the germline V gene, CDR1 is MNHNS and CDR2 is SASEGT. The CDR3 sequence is CASSDVGAGVSNEQFF. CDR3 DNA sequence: TGTGCCAGCAGTGATGTCGGCGCAGGGGTATCCAATGAGCAGTTCTTC.

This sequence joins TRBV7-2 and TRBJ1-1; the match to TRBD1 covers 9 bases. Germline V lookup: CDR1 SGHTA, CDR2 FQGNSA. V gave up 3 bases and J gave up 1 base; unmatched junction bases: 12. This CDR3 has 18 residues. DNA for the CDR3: TGTGCCAGCAGCTTGGCGGTATTTGGGGGACAGGGGAACACTGAAGCTTTCTTT. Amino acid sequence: CASSLAVFGGQGNTEAFF.

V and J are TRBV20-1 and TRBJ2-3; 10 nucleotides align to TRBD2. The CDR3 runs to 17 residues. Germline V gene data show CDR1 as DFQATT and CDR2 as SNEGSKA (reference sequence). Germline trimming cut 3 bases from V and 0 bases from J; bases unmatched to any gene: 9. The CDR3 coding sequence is TGCAGTGCTAGTGGGCTAGCGGGGGCTCCAAGCACAGATACGCAGTATTTT. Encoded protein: CSASGLAGAPSTDTQYF.

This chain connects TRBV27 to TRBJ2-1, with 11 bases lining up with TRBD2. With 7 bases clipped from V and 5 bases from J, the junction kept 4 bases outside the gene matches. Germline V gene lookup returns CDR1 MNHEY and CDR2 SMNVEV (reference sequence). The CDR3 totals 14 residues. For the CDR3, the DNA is TGTGCCAGCACCTTAGCGGGAGGGGACAATGAGCAGTTCTTC. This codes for CASTLAGGDNEQFF.

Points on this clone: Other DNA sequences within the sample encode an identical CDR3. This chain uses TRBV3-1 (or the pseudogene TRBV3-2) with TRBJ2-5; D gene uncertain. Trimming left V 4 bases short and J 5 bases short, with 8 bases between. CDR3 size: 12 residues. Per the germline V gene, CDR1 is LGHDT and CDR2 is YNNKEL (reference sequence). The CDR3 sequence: CASSPSRETQYF. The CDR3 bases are TGTGCCAGCAGCCCGTCCCGGGAGACCCAGTACTTC.

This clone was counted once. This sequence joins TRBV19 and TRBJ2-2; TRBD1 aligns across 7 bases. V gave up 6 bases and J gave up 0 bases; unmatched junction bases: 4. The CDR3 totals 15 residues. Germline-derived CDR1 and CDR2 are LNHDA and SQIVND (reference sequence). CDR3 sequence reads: CASRRQGANTGELFF. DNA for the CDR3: TGTGCCAGTAGAAGACAGGGTGCGAACACCGGGGAGCTGTTTTTT. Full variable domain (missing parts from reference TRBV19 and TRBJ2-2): DGGITQSPKYLFRKEGQNVTLSCEQNLNHDAMYWYRQDPGQGLRLIYYSQIVNDFQKGDIAEGYSVSREKKESFPLTVTSAQKNPTAFYLCASRRQGANTGELFFGEGSRLTVL.

CDR3 coding DNA: TGTGCCAGCAGTTTAACAGGTTCGGCGCAGTATTTT. Encoded protein: CASSLTGSAQYF. The rearrangement links TRBV28 to TRBJ2-3, with D possibly TRBD1 on 5 matching bases. The CDR3 is 12 amino acids. Germline-derived CDR1 and CDR2 are MDHEN and SYDVKM. The germline V and J ends were trimmed by 2 bases and 10 bases, with 10 bases remaining between them.

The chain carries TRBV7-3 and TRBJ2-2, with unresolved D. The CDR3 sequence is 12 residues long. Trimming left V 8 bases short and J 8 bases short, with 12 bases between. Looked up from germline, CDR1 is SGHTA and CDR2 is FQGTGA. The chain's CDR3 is CASGYQEGELFF. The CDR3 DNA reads TGTGCCAGCGGATATCAGGAAGGGGAGCTGTTTTTT.

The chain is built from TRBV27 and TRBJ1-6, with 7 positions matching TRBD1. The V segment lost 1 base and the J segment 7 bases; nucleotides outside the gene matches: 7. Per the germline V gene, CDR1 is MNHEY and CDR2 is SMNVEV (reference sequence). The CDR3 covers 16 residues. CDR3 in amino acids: CASSLFRGQRNSPLHF. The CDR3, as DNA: TGTGCCAGCAGTTTATTCAGGGGACAGAGAAATTCACCCCTCCACTTT.

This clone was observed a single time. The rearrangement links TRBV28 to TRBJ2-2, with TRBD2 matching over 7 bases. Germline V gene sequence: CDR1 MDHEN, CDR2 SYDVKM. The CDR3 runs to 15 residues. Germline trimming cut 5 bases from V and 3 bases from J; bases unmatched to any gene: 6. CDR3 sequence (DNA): TGTGCCAGCAGTCCCGGGGAGGGGTACACCGGGGAGCTGTTTTTT. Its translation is CASSPGEGYTGELFF.

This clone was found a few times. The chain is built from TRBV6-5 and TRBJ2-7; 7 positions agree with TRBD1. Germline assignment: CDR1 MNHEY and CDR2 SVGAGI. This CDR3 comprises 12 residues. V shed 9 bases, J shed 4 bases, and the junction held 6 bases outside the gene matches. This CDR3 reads CASHPGGYEQYF. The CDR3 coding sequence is TGTGCCAGTCATCCAGGGGGTTACGAGCAGTACTTC.

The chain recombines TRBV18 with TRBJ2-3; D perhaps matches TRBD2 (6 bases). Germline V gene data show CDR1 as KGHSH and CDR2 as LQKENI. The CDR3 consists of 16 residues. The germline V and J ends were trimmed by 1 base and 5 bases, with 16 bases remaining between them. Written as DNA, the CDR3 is TGTGCCAGCTCACCACGGCGGGGAACCACACGAGATACGCAGTATTTT. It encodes CASSPRRGTTRDTQYF. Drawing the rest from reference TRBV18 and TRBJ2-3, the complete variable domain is NAGVMQNPRHLVRRRGQEARLRCSPMKGHSHVYWYRQLPEEGLKFMVYLQKENIIDESGMPKERFSAEFPKEGPSILRIQQVVRGDSAAYFCASSPRRGTTRDTQYFGPGTRLTVL.

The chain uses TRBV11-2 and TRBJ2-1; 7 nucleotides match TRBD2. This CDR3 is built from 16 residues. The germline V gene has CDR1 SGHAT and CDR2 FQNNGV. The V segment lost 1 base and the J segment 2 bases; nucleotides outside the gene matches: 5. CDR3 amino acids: CASSLGGTNPYNEQFF. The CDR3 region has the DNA TGTGCCAGCAGCTTAGGAGGGACTAACCCCTACAATGAGCAGTTCTTC. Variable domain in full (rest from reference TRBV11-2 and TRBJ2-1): EAGVAQSPRYKIIEKRQSVAFWCNPISGHATLYWYQQILGQGPKLLIQFQNNGVVDDSQLPKDRFSAERLKGVDSTLKIQPAKLEDSAVYLCASSLGGTNPYNEQFFGPGTRLTVL.

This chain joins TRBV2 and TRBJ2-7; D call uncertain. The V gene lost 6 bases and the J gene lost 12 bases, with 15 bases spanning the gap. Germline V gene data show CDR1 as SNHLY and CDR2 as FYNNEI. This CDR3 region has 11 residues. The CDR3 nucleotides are TGTGCCAGCAGGGGTATAACAGTTATGTACGTC. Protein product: CASRGITVMYV.

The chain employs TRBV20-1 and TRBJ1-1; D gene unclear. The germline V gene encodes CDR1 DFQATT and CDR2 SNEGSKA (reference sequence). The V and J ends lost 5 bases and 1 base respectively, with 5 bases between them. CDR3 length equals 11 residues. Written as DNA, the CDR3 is TGCAGTGCTCCCGGGAACACTGAAGCTTTCTTT. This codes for CSAPGNTEAFF.